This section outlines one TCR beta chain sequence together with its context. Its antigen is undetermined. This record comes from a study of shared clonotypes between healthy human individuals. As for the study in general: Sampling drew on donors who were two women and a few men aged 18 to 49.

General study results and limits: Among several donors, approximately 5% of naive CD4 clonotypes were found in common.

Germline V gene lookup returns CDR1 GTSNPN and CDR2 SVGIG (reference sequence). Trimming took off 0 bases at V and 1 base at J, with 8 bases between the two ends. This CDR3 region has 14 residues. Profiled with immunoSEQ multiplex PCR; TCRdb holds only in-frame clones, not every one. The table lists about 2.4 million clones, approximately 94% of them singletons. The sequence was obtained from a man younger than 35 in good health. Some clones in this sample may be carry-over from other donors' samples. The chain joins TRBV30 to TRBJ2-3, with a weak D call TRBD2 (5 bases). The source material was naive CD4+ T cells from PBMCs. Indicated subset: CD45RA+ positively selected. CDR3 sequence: CAWSVRVGTDTQYF. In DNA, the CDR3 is TGTGCCTGGAGTGTGCGGGTAGGCACAGATACGCAGTATTTT.